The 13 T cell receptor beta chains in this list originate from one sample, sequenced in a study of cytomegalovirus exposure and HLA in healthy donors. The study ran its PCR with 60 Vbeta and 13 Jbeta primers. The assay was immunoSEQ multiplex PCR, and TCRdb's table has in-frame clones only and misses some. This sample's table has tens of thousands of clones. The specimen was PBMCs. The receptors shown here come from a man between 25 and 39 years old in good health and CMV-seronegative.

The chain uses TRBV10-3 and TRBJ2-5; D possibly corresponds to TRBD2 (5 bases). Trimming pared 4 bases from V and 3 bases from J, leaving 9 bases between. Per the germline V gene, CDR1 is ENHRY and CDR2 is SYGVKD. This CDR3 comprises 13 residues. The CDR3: CAISARTEETQYF. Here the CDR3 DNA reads TGTGCCATCAGTGCTCGGACTGAAGAGACCCAGTACTTC.

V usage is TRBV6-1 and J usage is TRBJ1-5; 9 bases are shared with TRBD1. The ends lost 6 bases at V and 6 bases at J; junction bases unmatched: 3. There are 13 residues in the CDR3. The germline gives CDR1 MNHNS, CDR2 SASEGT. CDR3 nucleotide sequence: TGTGCCAGCAGACAGGGGGCTAGTCAGCCCCAGCATTTT. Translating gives CASRQGASQPQHF.

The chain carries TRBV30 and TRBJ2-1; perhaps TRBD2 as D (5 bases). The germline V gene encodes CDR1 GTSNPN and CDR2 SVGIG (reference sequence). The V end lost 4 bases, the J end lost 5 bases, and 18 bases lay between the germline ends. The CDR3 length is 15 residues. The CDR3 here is CAWTSEGLGDNEQFF. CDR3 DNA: TGTGCCTGGACCTCTGAGGGCCTTGGCGACAATGAGCAGTTCTTC. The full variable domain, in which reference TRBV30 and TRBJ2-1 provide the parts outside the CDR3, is SQTIHQWPATLVQPVGSPLSLECTVEGTSNPNLYWYRQAAGRGLQLLFYSVGIGQISSEVPQNLSASRPQDRQFILSSKKLLLSDSGFYLCAWTSEGLGDNEQFFGPGTRLTVL.

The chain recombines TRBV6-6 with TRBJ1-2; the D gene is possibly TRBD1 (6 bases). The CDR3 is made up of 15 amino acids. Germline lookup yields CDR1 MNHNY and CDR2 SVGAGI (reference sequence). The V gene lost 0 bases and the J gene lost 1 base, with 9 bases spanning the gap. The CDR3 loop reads CASSYSTGFNYGYTF. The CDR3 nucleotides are TGTGCCAGCAGTTACTCGACAGGCTTTAACTATGGCTACACCTTC.

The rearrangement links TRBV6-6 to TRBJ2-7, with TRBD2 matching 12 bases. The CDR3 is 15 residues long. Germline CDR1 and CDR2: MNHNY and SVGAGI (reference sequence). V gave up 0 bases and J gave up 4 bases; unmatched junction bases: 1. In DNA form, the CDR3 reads TGTGCCAGCAGTTACTCAGGGACTAGCGGGTACGAGCAGTACTTC. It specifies CASSYSGTSGYEQYF.

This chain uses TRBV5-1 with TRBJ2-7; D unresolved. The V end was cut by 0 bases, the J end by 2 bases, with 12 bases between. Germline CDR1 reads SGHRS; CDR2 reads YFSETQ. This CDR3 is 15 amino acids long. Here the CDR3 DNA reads TGCGCCAGCAGCTTGGACACCAATTCCCCCTACGAGCAGTACTTC. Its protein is CASSLDTNSPYEQYF.

Here the CDR3 reads CASSSTGYTNEQFF. For the CDR3, the DNA is TGTGCCAGCAGTTCTACCGGGTATACCAATGAGCAGTTCTTC. The chain uses TRBV6-5 and TRBJ2-1; no reliable D call. CDR3 length: 14 residues. V lost 4 bases and J lost 6, with 13 bases in between. Germline V gene sequence: CDR1 MNHEY, CDR2 SVGAGI.

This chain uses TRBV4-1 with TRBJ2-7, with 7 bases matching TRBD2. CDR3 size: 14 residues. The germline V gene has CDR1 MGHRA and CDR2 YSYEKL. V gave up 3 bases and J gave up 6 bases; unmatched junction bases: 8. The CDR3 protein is CASSQGLSFSEQYF. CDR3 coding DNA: TGCGCCAGCAGCCAGGGACTATCGTTTTCCGAGCAGTACTTC.

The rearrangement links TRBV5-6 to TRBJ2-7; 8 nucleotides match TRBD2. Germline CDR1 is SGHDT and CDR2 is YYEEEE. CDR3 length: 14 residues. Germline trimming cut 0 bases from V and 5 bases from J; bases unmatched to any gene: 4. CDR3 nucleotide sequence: TGTGCCAGCAGCTTGGGGGGACTAGGGAACGAGCAGTACTTC. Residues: CASSLGGLGNEQYF.

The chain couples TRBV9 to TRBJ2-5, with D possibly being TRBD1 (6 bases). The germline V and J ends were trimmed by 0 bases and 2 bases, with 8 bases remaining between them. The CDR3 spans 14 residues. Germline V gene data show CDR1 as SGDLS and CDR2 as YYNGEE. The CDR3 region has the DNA TGTGCCAGCAGCGTAGGGACAGATCAAGAGACCCAGTACTTC. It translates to CASSVGTDQETQYF.

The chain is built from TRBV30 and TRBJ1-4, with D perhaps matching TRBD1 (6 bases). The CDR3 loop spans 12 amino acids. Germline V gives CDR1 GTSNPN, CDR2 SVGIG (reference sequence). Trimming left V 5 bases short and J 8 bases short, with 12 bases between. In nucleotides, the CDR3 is TGTGCCTGGGGGGGGGCGGGAGAAAAACTGTTTTTT. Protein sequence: CAWGGAGEKLFF. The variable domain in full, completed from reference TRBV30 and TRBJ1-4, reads SQTIHQWPATLVQPVGSPLSLECTVEGTSNPNLYWYRQAAGRGLQLLFYSVGIGQISSEVPQNLSASRPQDRQFILSSKKLLLSDSGFYLCAWGGAGEKLFFGSGTQLSVL.

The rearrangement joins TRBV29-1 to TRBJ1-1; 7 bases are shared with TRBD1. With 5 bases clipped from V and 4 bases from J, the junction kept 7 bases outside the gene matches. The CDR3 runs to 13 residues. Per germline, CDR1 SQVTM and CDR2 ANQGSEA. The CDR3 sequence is CSVYHRGSTEAFF. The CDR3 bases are TGCAGCGTTTATCACAGGGGATCCACTGAAGCTTTCTTT. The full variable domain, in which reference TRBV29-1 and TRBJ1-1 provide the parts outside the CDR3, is SAVISQKPSRDICQRGTSLTIQCQVDSQVTMMFWYRQQPGQSLTLIATANQGSEATYESGFVIDKFPISRPNLTFSTLTVSNMSPEDSSIYLCSVYHRGSTEAFFGQGTRLTVV.

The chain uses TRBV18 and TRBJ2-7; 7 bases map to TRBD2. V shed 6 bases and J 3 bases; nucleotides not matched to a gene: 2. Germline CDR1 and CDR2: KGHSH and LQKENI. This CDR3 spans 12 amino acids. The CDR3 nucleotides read TGTGCCAGCTCCGGGGGGAGCTACGAGCAGTACTTC. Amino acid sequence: CASSGGSYEQYF.